The present TCR beta chain was sequenced within a study of T-cell reconstitution after alpha-beta-depleted transplantation in children. The table lists this clonotype with a few counts. Its target is unknown. The CDR3 covers 12 residues. Germline V CDR1 and CDR2: GTSNPN, SVGIG (reference sequence). Between the trimmed V and J ends, which lost 2 bases and 4 bases, there was a span of 9 bases. Unique molecular identifiers were incorporated into the prepared TCRbeta library. TCRdb redid the calling of the PCR reads with MiXCR, one entry per CDR3 protein. Of around 210,000 distinct CDR3 sequences listed, approximately 6.9% are singletons. Study findings and constraints: Counts and diversity of T cells one year after transplant came mostly from newly produced T cells. Reportedly, roughly two months post-transplant, alpha-beta T cells arose from several hundred expanded graft clones.

This sample comprised PBMCs, obtained before TCRalphabeta/CD19-depleted stem cell transplant. The sequence came from a boy under 10 years old with acute lymphoblastic leukemia, due to receive a stem cell transplant. The gene calls are TRBV30 and TRBJ2-7; TRBD1 might be the D (5 bases). DNA of the CDR3: TGTGCCTGGAGTATCAGGGTGTACGAGCAGTACTTC. Its protein product is CAWSIRVYEQYF. Filled out from reference TRBV30 and TRBJ2-7, the complete variable domain reads SQTIHQWPATLVQPVGSPLSLECTVEGTSNPNLYWYRQAAGRGLQLLFYSVGIGQISSEVPQNLSASRPQDRQFILSSKKLLLSDSGFYLCAWSIRVYEQYFGPGTRLTVT.